The 13 T cell receptor beta chains given below trace back to one sample, sequenced in a study of T cells in Graves' hyperthyroidism and ophthalmopathy. Regions amplified from RNA transcripts were the TCR beta CDR3 regions. When the TCR CDR3 underwent first-round RT-PCR, the HTBI primer set was used. TCRdb re-analysed the multiplex PCR reads in MiXCR, keeping a single row per CDR3 protein. Here the sample spans hundreds of thousands of distinct CDR3 sequences, approximately 40% being singletons. The sample consisted of blood. The receptors originated from a man aged 18 to 30 with Graves' hyperthyroidism.

This clonotype was counted a single time. The genes are TRBV30 and TRBJ2-7; 7 bases map to TRBD2. The CDR3 runs to 13 residues. Germline CDR1 is GTSNPN and CDR2 is SVGIG (reference sequence). With 0 bases clipped from V and 5 bases from J, the junction kept 4 bases outside the gene matches. CDR3 coding DNA: TGTGCCTGGAGTGTATGGGGACTACACGAGCAGTACTTC. It specifies CAWSVWGLHEQYF.

This clonotype was picked up many times. CDR3 DNA: TGTGCCAGCAGTCGGGACAGCGCCTATGGCTACACCTTC. This encodes CASSRDSAYGYTF. The chain is built from TRBV12-3 or TRBV12-4 and TRBJ1-2; 7 nucleotides match TRBD1. The ends lost 5 bases at V and 4 bases at J; junction bases unmatched: 4. There are 13 residues in the CDR3.

This chain connects TRBV25-1 to TRBJ2-6, with 8 bases lining up with TRBD1. This CDR3 is built from 16 residues. Germline CDR1 and CDR2: MGHDK and SYGVNS. V lost 8 bases, J lost 2 bases, and 8 bases stayed unmatched. The CDR3 DNA sequence: TGTGCCAGCTCGCCAACACAGGGGGCTGGGGCCAACGTCCTGACTTTC. This gives the protein CASSPTQGAGANVLTF.

The chain couples TRBV7-2 to TRBJ2-5; 7 nucleotides match TRBD1. The CDR3 length is 17 residues. The germline V gene has CDR1 SGHTA and CDR2 FQGNSA. V gave up 5 bases and J gave up 4 bases; unmatched junction bases: 16. CDR3 nucleotide sequence: TGTGCCAGCAGCCAAGACCCCAACAGGGGTTCCGGAGAGACCCAGTACTTC. This gives the protein CASSQDPNRGSGETQYF.

As for this clonotype: This could be a read error, since a much larger clone is one nucleotide away. The chain links TRBV29-1 to TRBJ1-1, with TRBD1 matching 7 bases. In germline, CDR1 is SQVTM, CDR2 ANQGSEA. The CDR3 length is 13 residues. Here the CDR3 reads CSAERTGNTEAFF. CDR3 nucleotides: TGCAGCGCTGAAAGGACAGGGAACACTGAAGCTTTCTTT. The variable domain in full, with the rest retrieved from reference TRBV29-1 and TRBJ1-1, is SAVISQKPSRDICQRGTSLTIQCQVDSQVTMMFWYRQQPGQSLTLIATANQGSEATYESGFVIDKFPISRPNLTFSTLTVSNMSPEDSSIYLCSAERTGNTEAFFGQGTRLTVV.

CDR3 residues: CASRLTGGGYEQYF. CDR3 bases: TGTGCCAGCAGGCTCACAGGGGGAGGGTACGAGCAGTACTTC. The chain is built from TRBV5-8 and TRBJ2-7; weak D call: TRBD1 (8 bases). Trimming pared 5 bases from V and 4 bases from J, leaving 16 bases between. The CDR3 contains 14 residues. Per germline, CDR1 SGHTS and CDR2 YDEGEE.

The rearrangement joins TRBV20-1 to TRBJ1-4; 7 bases map to TRBD1. This CDR3 has 13 amino acids. Germline loops: CDR1 DFQATT, CDR2 SNEGSKA (reference sequence). The V gene end was trimmed by 6 bases and the J gene end by 7 bases; junction bases not matched to a gene: 8. CDR3 DNA sequence: TGCAGTGCGCGACAGGGACCAACTGAAAAACTGTTTTTT. Its protein is CSARQGPTEKLFF.

This clonotype was seen at least ten times. This chain joins TRBV20-1 and TRBJ2-5, with 7 bases that match TRBD1. CDR3 length equals 15 residues. V lost 0 bases to trimming and J lost 5 bases; unmatched junction nucleotides: 9. Germline assignment: CDR1 DFQATT and CDR2 SNEGSKA (reference sequence). The CDR3 here is CSARDPGQARETQYF. The CDR3 DNA sequence: TGCAGTGCTAGAGATCCAGGACAGGCGAGGGAGACCCAGTACTTC.

This clonotype was found a few times. J is TRBJ1-5 and V is TRBV10-3; 9 bases line up with TRBD1. The CDR3 has 13 amino acids. Germline lookup yields CDR1 ENHRY and CDR2 SYGVKD. V was pared by 10 bases and J by 7 bases, with 8 bases of the junction left unmatched. As DNA, the CDR3 is TGTGCCACCGGGACAGGGAGGGAACAGCCCCAGCATTTT. Protein product: CATGTGREQPQHF.

This clonotype was seen many times. The chain employs TRBV7-9 and TRBJ1-6; D is undetermined. V was pared by 3 bases and J by 7 bases, with 7 bases between. The germline gives CDR1 SEHNR, CDR2 FQNEAQ (reference sequence). The CDR3 is 13 residues long. The CDR3 nucleotides are TGTGCCAGCAGCTTCGGAGCCAATTCACCCCTCCACTTT. Its protein is CASSFGANSPLHF.

J is TRBJ1-4 and V is TRBV29-1, with D perhaps matching TRBD1 (5 bases). Trimming took 6 bases from V and 8 from J, leaving 7 bases between them. Germline CDR1 is SQVTM and CDR2 is ANQGSEA. The CDR3 has 10 amino acids. CDR3 DNA sequence: TGCAGCGTGAGGGACGAAAAACTGTTTTTT. This codes for CSVRDEKLFF.

In the case of this clonotype: Because it lacks the conserved phenylalanine or tryptophan at the end, this CDR3 is likely a read error. The rearrangement joins TRBV9 to TRBJ2-7; D unclear. This CDR3 has 14 residues. Germline lookup yields CDR1 SGDLS and CDR2 YYNGEE. The CDR3 region is CASSLGLGSYEQYL. CDR3 in DNA: TGCGCCAGCAGCTTGGGGTTGGGCTCCTACGAGCAGTACCTC.

The rearrangement links TRBV19 to TRBJ2-7; 11 nucleotides match TRBD1. CDR1 is LNHDA, CDR2 SQIVND, per germline (reference sequence). The CDR3 is 16 amino acids. V was pared by 5 bases and J by 0 bases, with 6 bases of the junction left unmatched. CDR3 sequence: CASSATGTGGSYEQYF. The CDR3 DNA reads TGTGCCAGTAGTGCTACCGGGACAGGGGGCTCCTACGAGCAGTACTTC.